These 15 T cell receptor beta chains share one sample of origin, sequenced in a study of T cells in Graves' hyperthyroidism and ophthalmopathy. Template material for amplifying TCR beta CDR3 regions consisted of RNA transcripts. Primed by the HTBI set, a first-round RT-PCR was run on the TCR CDR3. TCRdb recomputed calls from the multiplex PCR reads with MiXCR, one row per CDR3 protein. The sample consists of approximately 640,000 distinct CDR3 sequences, around a sixth of them appearing once. The sample consisted of blood. The receptors were sampled from a man aged 50-59 years with Graves' hyperthyroidism.

The V gene is TRBV19, the J gene TRBJ2-7, with TRBD1 as a possible D gene (6 bases). The CDR3 runs to 14 residues. V was shortened by 9 bases and J by 1 base, with 16 bases between the two germline ends. The germline CDR1 and CDR2 sequences are LNHDA and SQIVND (reference sequence). The CDR3 bases are TGTGCCAGCAAGCTCTCGAGGGGGTCCTACGAGCAGTACTTC. The encoded protein is CASKLSRGSYEQYF.

This clonotype was seen many times. This sequence joins TRBV12-3 or TRBV12-4 and TRBJ2-5, with 11 bases that match TRBD1. The trim removed 3 bases at V and 5 bases at J, leaving 5 bases unmatched. This CDR3 contains 15 residues. This CDR3 reads CASSFSGDRGETQYF. CDR3 in DNA: TGTGCCAGCAGTTTCAGCGGGGACAGGGGGGAGACCCAGTACTTC.

This clonotype was seen a handful of times. The rearrangement joins TRBV6-2 or TRBV6-3 to TRBJ2-3; D is uncertain. V was pared by 5 bases and J by 4 bases, with 13 bases between. Germline lookup yields CDR1 MNHEY and CDR2 SVGEGT. The CDR3 has 14 residues. In DNA form, the CDR3 reads TGTGCCAGCAGTCGCCCTTTCTCGTCAGATACGCAGTATTTT. Translation gives CASSRPFSSDTQYF.

Comment on this clonotype: The junction shows a germline mismatch at one end, possibly a read error. This chain connects TRBV20-1 to TRBJ2-2, with D perhaps matching TRBD2 (6 bases). The germline V gene encodes CDR1 DFQATT and CDR2 SNEGSKA (reference sequence). The CDR3 is 14 amino acids. The CDR3 DNA follows: TGCAGTGCTAGAGCTGGCGGGAACACCGGGGAGCTGGTTTTT. Residues: CSARAGGNTGELVF.

This clonotype was detected ten times or more. The chain employs TRBV28 and TRBJ2-3, with a tentative D call TRBD2 (6 bases). The CDR3 is made up of 13 amino acids. The germline gives CDR1 MDHEN, CDR2 SYDVKM. V was cut by 6 bases and J by 3 bases, with 10 bases left in between. This CDR3 is CASRSSGTDTQYF. The CDR3 DNA is TGTGCCAGCAGGAGTAGCGGTACAGATACGCAGTATTTT.

CDR3 bases: TGTGCCAGCTCACCAACTCCTCTCCCGGGGACTGAAGCTTTCTTT. This gives the protein CASSPTPLPGTEAFF. V gene TRBV18 combines with J gene TRBJ1-1; D uncertain. CDR1 is KGHSH, CDR2 LQKENI, per germline. The CDR3 is 15 amino acids. V lost 2 bases and J 5 bases, leaving 15 bases between the germline ends.

This clonotype was detected ten times or more. This chain links TRBV12-3 or TRBV12-4 with TRBJ1-2, with 8 positions matching TRBD1. This CDR3 contains 15 residues. The V gene end was trimmed by 2 bases and the J gene end by 2 bases; junction bases not matched to a gene: 4. The CDR3 DNA reads as TGTGCCAGCAGTTTATGGCAGGGGGCCAACTATGGCTACACCTTC. Its protein is CASSLWQGANYGYTF.

The chain combines TRBV19 with TRBJ1-5; 10 bases align to TRBD1. Germline loops: CDR1 LNHDA, CDR2 SQIVND (reference sequence). CDR3 length: 15 residues. V gave up 8 bases and J gave up 6 bases; unmatched junction bases: 10. The chain's CDR3 is CASRVDRGPGQPQHF. CDR3 coding DNA: TGTGCCAGTCGAGTAGACAGGGGGCCAGGTCAGCCCCAGCATTTT.

This clonotype was seen a few times. The chain links TRBV5-4 to TRBJ2-5, with a tentative D call TRBD1 (5 bases). The CDR3 is made up of 15 amino acids. Trimming shortened V by 3 bases and J by 5 bases, and 17 bases separated the two germline ends. Germline CDR1 reads SGHNT; CDR2 reads YYREEE (reference sequence). The DNA of the CDR3 is TGTGCCAGCAGCTATCAGGGTCCCCTGGGGGAGACCCAGTACTTC. The encoded protein is CASSYQGPLGETQYF.

This clonotype was counted ten times or more. The chain uses TRBV7-9 and TRBJ2-1; no definite D call. CDR3 length: 14 amino acids. Between the trimmed V and J ends, which lost 4 bases and 8 bases, there was a span of 15 bases. The germline CDR1 and CDR2 sequences are SEHNR and FQNEAQ (reference sequence). The CDR3 spells CASSSPEQQYEQFF. In DNA, the CDR3 is TGTGCCAGCAGCTCCCCGGAACAGCAGTATGAGCAGTTCTTC.

The sample holds many counts of this clonotype. As DNA, the CDR3 is TGTGCCAGTAGTATGAGCACAATGAGCTCCTACAATGAGCAGTTCTTC. The encoded protein is CASSMSTMSSYNEQFF. This chain connects TRBV19 to TRBJ2-1, with D uncertain. Trimming cost V 3 bases and J 0 bases, with 12 bases left between them. CDR1 LNHDA and CDR2 SQIVND come from the germline V gene (reference sequence). This CDR3 is built from 16 residues.

This clonotype was counted ten times or more. CDR3 region: CASSYSGTGDAGELFF. CDR3 DNA sequence: TGTGCCAGCAGTTACTCCGGGACAGGGGACGCCGGGGAGCTGTTTTTT. This chain uses TRBV6-5 with TRBJ2-2; 10 bases agree with TRBD1. V was pared by 0 bases and J by 6 bases, with 4 bases of the junction left unmatched. Germline CDR1 is MNHEY and CDR2 is SVGAGI. The CDR3 spans 16 residues.

Only a few counts were recorded for this clonotype. The chain joins TRBV18 to TRBJ2-7; maybe TRBD1 (6 bases). V gave up 3 bases and J gave up 2 bases, with 14 bases separating them. Germline assignment: CDR1 KGHSH and CDR2 LQKENI. This CDR3 region has 15 residues. CDR3 coding DNA: TGTGCCAGCTCACCCCTCCGGGACATCGCCTACGAGCAGTACTTC. This translates into CASSPLRDIAYEQYF.

The V and J genes are TRBV5-1 and TRBJ2-1; maybe TRBD2 (5 bases). The ends were cut back, 5 bases at V and 5 bases at J, with 14 bases in the middle. The CDR3 runs 14 residues. Germline V gene sequence: CDR1 SGHRS, CDR2 YFSETQ. The CDR3 loop reads CASRFLGSDNEQFF. The CDR3 DNA follows: TGCGCCAGCAGATTCTTGGGGAGCGACAATGAGCAGTTCTTC.

In its sample, this clonotype was seen a few times. The chain recombines TRBV11-2 with TRBJ1-1; D remains unclear. Germline V gene data show CDR1 as SGHAT and CDR2 as FQNNGV. The CDR3 sequence is 13 residues long. Trimming stripped 8 bases from V and 0 bases from J, with 10 bases between. CDR3 sequence (DNA): TGTGCCAGCGGGATAGGGATGAACACTGAAGCTTTCTTT. This gives the protein CASGIGMNTEAFF. The full variable domain, rest sourced from reference TRBV11-2 and TRBJ1-1, is EAGVAQSPRYKIIEKRQSVAFWCNPISGHATLYWYQQILGQGPKLLIQFQNNGVVDDSQLPKDRFSAERLKGVDSTLKIQPAKLEDSAVYLCASGIGMNTEAFFGQGTRLTVV.